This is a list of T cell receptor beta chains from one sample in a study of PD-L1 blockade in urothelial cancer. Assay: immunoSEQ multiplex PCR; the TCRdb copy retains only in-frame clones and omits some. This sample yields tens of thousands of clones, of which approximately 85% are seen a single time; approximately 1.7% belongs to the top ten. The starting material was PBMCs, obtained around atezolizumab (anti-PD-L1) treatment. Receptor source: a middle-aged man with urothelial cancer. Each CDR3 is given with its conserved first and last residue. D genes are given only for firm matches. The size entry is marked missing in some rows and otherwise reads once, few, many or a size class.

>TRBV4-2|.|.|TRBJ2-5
CASSQETAGGETQYF
TGTGCCAGCAGCCAAGAGACAGCTGGGGGGGAGACCCAGTACTTC
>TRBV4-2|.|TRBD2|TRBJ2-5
CASSQGLTSAQETQYF
TGTGCCAGCAGCCAGGGTCTGACTAGCGCACAAGAGACCCAGTACTTC
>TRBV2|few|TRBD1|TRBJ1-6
CASRVIRTGDSPLHF
TGTGCCAGCAGGGTTATCAGGACAGGGGACTCACCCCTCCACTTT
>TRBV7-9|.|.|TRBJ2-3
CASIEGGASSTDTQYF
TGTGCCAGCATCGAGGGGGGGGCATCTAGCACAGATACGCAGTATTTT
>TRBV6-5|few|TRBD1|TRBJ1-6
CASSYVSTGSGSPLHF
TGTGCCAGCAGTTACGTATCGACAGGGTCTGGTTCACCCCTCCACTTT
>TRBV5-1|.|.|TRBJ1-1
CASSLAQALNTEAFF
TGCGCCAGCAGCTTGGCTCAGGCGTTGAACACTGAAGCTTTCTTT
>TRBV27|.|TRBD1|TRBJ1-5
CASSPSGAGGVSYNQPQHF
TGTGCCAGCAGTCCATCCGGGGCAGGGGGTGTTTCTTATAATCAGCCCCAGCATTTT
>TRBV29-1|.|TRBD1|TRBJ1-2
CSVEGTGGYYGYTF
TGCAGCGTTGAAGGGACAGGGGGGTACTATGGCTACACCTTC
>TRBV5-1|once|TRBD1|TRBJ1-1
CASRIVTGMNTEAFF
TGCGCCAGCAGAATCGTGACAGGGATGAACACTGAAGCTTTCTTT
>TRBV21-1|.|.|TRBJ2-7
CASSKCPSGSSYEQYF
TGTGCCAGCAGCAAATGTCCTAGCGGGAGCTCCTACGAGCAGTACTTC
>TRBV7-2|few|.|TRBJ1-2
CASSTQGSGYGYTF
TGTGCCAGCAGCACCCAAGGGTCGGGGTATGGCTACACCTTC
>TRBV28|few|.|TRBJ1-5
CASSDTVSNQPQHF
TGTGCCAGCAGTGATACAGTTAGCAATCAGCCCCAGCATTTT
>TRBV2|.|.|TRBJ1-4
CASSAIQGRGKLFF
TGTGCCAGCAGTGCGATACAGGGAAGGGGAAAACTGTTTTTT
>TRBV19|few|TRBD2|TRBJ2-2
CASSQGLASAGELFF
TGTGCCAGTAGCCAGGGACTAGCGTCCGCCGGGGAGCTGTTTTTT
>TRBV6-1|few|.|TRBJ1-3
CASRPPGTGNTIYF
TGTGCCAGCCGCCCCCCGGGGACTGGAAACACCATATATTTT
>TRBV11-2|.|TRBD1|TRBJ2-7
CASRRQGYEQYF
TGTGCCAGCAGACGACAGGGCTACGAGCAGTACTTC
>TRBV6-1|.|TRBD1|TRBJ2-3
CASSEGTGGLQGTQYF
TGTGCCAGCAGTGAAGGAACAGGGGGCTTACAGGGTACGCAGTATTTT
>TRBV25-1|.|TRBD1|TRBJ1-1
CASTRTGTEAFF
TGTGCCAGCACCCGGACAGGGACTGAAGCTTTCTTT
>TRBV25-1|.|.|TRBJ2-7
CASSESSPPEQYF
TGTGCCAGCAGTGAATCCTCCCCCCCCGAGCAGTACTTC
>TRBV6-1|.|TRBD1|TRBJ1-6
CASKTGDANSPLHF
TGTGCCAGCAAAACAGGGGACGCTAATTCACCCCTCCACTTT
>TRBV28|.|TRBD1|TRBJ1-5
CASRGQGYQPQHF
TGTGCCAGCAGGGGACAGGGATATCAGCCCCAGCATTTT
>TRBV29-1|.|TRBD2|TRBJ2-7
CSVGVTSGREGEQYF
TGCAGCGTTGGCGTGACTAGCGGGAGGGAAGGCGAGCAGTACTTC
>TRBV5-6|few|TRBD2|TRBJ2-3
CASSPSTSGRPDTQYF
TGTGCCAGCAGCCCATCGACTAGCGGGAGACCGGATACGCAGTATTTT
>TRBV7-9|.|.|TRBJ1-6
CASSLQNNSPLHF
TGTGCCAGCAGCTTACAAAATAATTCACCCCTCCACTTT
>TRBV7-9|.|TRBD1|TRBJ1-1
CASSAGGAYTEAFF
TGTGCCAGCAGCGCAGGGGGCGCCTACACTGAAGCTTTCTTT
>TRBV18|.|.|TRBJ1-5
CASSPEARPQHF
TGTGCCAGCTCACCAGAGGCGAGGCCCCAGCATTTT
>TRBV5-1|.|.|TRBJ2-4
CASSLALSAKNIQYF
TGCGCCAGCAGCTTGGCCTTATCAGCCAAAAACATTCAGTACTTC
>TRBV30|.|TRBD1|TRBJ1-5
CAWSGQGRQPQHF
TGTGCCTGGAGTGGACAGGGACGTCAGCCCCAGCATTTT
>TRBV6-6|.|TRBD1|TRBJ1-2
CASSYSYIGTDGGYTF
TGTGCCAGCAGTTACTCTTATATCGGGACAGATGGAGGCTACACCTTC
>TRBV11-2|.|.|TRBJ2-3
CASSLLDFTDTQYF
TGTGCCAGCAGCCTCCTGGACTTCACAGATACGCAGTATTTT
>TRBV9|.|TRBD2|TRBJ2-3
CASSIAGAGTDTQYF
TGTGCCAGCAGTATAGCGGGGGCCGGCACAGATACGCAGTATTTT
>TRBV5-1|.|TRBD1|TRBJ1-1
CASRLGTGGLDTEAFF
TGCGCCAGCAGACTGGGGACAGGGGGCCTGGACACTGAAGCTTTCTTT
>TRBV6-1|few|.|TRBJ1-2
CASSEYRASGYTF
TGTGCCAGCAGTGAATACAGGGCCTCTGGCTACACCTTC
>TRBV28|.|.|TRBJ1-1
CASRPGERSLTEAFF
TGTGCCAGCAGACCGGGAGAGAGGTCTCTCACTGAAGCTTTCTTT
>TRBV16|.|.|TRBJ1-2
CASSYDKNYGYTF
TGTGCCAGCAGTTATGACAAGAACTATGGCTACACCTTC
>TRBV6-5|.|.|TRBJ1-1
CASSYQPRINTEAFF
TGTGCCAGCAGTTACCAACCCAGAATTAACACTGAAGCTTTCTTT